Shown below are 20 T cell receptor beta chains from a single sample sequenced in a study of T-cell memory formation after mild COVID-19. One entry per CDR3 protein, called by TCRdb with MiXCR from the 5' RACE reads. The sample records 300,000 to 400,000 distinct CDR3 sequences, about 16% being singletons. The sample consisted of PBMCs or a T cell subset sorted from them (not recorded which). The source of these receptors is a man aged 18 to 35 who had mild COVID-19 (a few samples of this study predate the infection). Cell type and time point are not known.

Only a few counts were recorded for this clonotype. An end of the junction does not agree with germline; a read error may underlie this. V is TRBV20-1 and J is TRBJ2-3, with 7 bases matching TRBD1. The CDR3 runs to 16 residues. CDR1 is DFQATT and CDR2 is SNEGSKA in the germline V gene (reference sequence). CDR3 sequence: CSARGNRGGDTDTQYF. CDR3 DNA: TGCAGTGCCAGAGGCAACAGGGGTGGTGACACAGATACGCAGTATTTT.

The rearrangement joins TRBV7-3 to TRBJ1-1; D is unclear. Germline CDR1 and CDR2: SGHTA and FQGTGA. There are 15 residues in the CDR3. V lost 2 bases, J lost 8 bases, and 18 bases lay in between. The CDR3 loop is CASSLSGGPQDEAFF. Written as DNA, the CDR3 is TGTGCCAGCAGCTTATCTGGTGGCCCCCAGGACGAAGCTTTCTTT.

This chain connects TRBV4-2 to TRBJ1-5, with a weak D call TRBD1 (5 bases). V lost 0 bases and J lost 6, with 15 bases in between. CDR3 length: 16 amino acids. In germline, CDR1 is LGHNA, CDR2 YNFKEQ. CDR3 coding DNA: TGTGCCAGCAGCCAAGATGCAAGGGGTGGAGTTCAGCCCCAGCATTTT. Its protein is CASSQDARGGVQPQHF.

This clonotype has more than one count but fewer than ten. The chain recombines TRBV5-1 with TRBJ2-3; TRBD1 is a possible D gene (6 bases). V was pared by 1 base and J by 5 bases, with 11 bases between. Germline CDR1 and CDR2: SGHRS and YFSETQ. The length of the CDR3 is 14 residues. The CDR3 DNA reads TGCGCCAGCAGCTTGACAGGGAGTGGAGATACGCAGTATTTT. This encodes CASSLTGSGDTQYF. The full variable domain, with the rest looked up from reference TRBV5-1 and TRBJ2-3, is KAGVTQTPRYLIKTRGQQVTLSCSPISGHRSVSWYQQTPGQGLQFLFEYFSETQRNKGNFPGRFSGRQFSNSRSEMNVSTLELGDSALYLCASSLTGSGDTQYFGPGTRLTVL.

This clonotype occurred a few times. The chain's CDR3 is CASSQEPQGSEYGYTF. Here the CDR3 DNA reads TGTGCCAGCAGCCAAGAGCCCCAGGGGTCTGAGTATGGCTACACCTTC. The chain joins TRBV4-2 to TRBJ1-2, with a tentative D call TRBD1 (6 bases). The CDR3 totals 16 residues. Germline CDR1 reads LGHNA; CDR2 reads YNFKEQ. The germline V and J ends were trimmed by 0 bases and 5 bases, with 16 bases remaining between them.

This clonotype was counted a few times. The chain recombines TRBV2 with TRBJ1-1, with D hard to call. Germline V gene data show CDR1 as SNHLY and CDR2 as FYNNEI. The CDR3 totals 10 residues. V was shortened by 7 bases and J by 5 bases, with 5 bases between the two germline ends. CDR3 sequence (DNA): TGTGCCAGCATGCGGACTGAAGCTTTCTTT. It specifies CASMRTEAFF.

The chain links TRBV15 to TRBJ1-1; 7 nucleotides agree with TRBD1. J lost 1 base, V lost 2 bases, and 1 base had no gene match. Germline loops: CDR1 LNHNV, CDR2 YYDKDF (reference sequence). This CDR3 is built from 14 residues. The CDR3 protein is CATSRSGGNTEAFF. CDR3 sequence (DNA): TGTGCCACCAGCAGATCAGGGGGGAACACTGAAGCTTTCTTT. The full variable domain, in which reference TRBV15 and TRBJ1-1 provide the parts outside the CDR3, is DAMVIQNPRYQVTQFGKPVTLSCSQTLNHNVMYWYQQKSSQAPKLLFHYYDKDFNNEADTPDNFQSRRPNTSFCFLDIRSPGLGDTAMYLCATSRSGGNTEAFFGQGTRLTVV.

This clonotype has a handful of counts. V usage is TRBV10-3 and J usage is TRBJ2-7; D ambiguous. The germline gives CDR1 ENHRY, CDR2 SYGVKD. The CDR3 is made up of 12 amino acids. V shed 0 bases and J shed 4 bases, with 4 bases lying between them. The CDR3 here is CAISESGYEQYV. The CDR3 DNA reads as TGTGCCATCAGTGAGTCGGGGTACGAGCAGTACGTC.

J is TRBJ1-2 and V is TRBV20-1, with D unresolved. Deletions cut 0 bases from V and 0 bases from J, with 8 bases between. From germline, CDR1 is DFQATT and CDR2 SNEGSKA (reference sequence). The CDR3 contains 14 residues. The CDR3 protein is CSAREGGANYGYTF. CDR3 DNA: TGCAGTGCTAGAGAGGGCGGCGCTAACTATGGCTACACCTTC.

This clonotype occurred a few times. The chain is built from TRBV2 and TRBJ2-7, with D unresolved. Germline lookup yields CDR1 SNHLY and CDR2 FYNNEI. The V end lost 2 bases, the J end lost 1 base, and 12 bases lay between the germline ends. The CDR3 runs 15 residues. The CDR3 DNA follows: TGTGCCAGCAGTGAACAGGTAGCAATTTCCTACGAGCAGTACTTC. It encodes CASSEQVAISYEQYF.

This clonotype was counted many times. The chain joins TRBV4-1 to TRBJ2-3; either TRBD1 or TRBD2 may fit D (5 bases each). CDR3 length: 17 residues. V was clipped by 1 base and J by 6 bases, with 20 bases between them. From germline, CDR1 is MGHRA and CDR2 YSYEKL. In DNA, the CDR3 is TGCGCCAGCAGCCAAGTCCTCAGGGAGAAAGTGTGGGATACGCAGTATTTT. As protein: CASSQVLREKVWDTQYF.

This clonotype has only a few counts. The chain uses TRBV20-1 and TRBJ1-2, with a possible D match to TRBD1 (5 bases). V was cut by 1 base and J by 4 bases, with 10 bases left in between. CDR3 length: 13 amino acids. The V gene's germline CDR1 is DFQATT and CDR2 SNEGSKA (reference sequence). Here the CDR3 DNA reads TGCAGTGCTAGAGCCAGGGACCTCTATGGCTACACCTTC. Protein sequence: CSARARDLYGYTF.

This clonotype was recorded many times. V usage is TRBV7-9 and J usage is TRBJ2-3; D unclear. The CDR3 extends over 11 amino acids. CDR1 is SEHNR and CDR2 is FQNEAQ in the germline V gene (reference sequence). V was trimmed by 3 bases and J by 6 bases, leaving 4 bases between them. CDR3 in amino acids: CASSFADTQYF. The CDR3 DNA reads TGTGCCAGCAGCTTCGCGGATACGCAGTATTTT.

This rearrangement joins TRBV24-1 to TRBJ2-5; 7 nucleotides align to TRBD2. V lost 2 bases to trimming and J lost 5 bases; unmatched junction nucleotides: 7. The CDR3 covers 15 residues. Germline CDR1 KGHDR, CDR2 SFDVKD. The CDR3: CATSDSPFGGETQYF. The CDR3 DNA sequence: TGTGCCACCAGTGATTCCCCCTTCGGGGGGGAGACCCAGTACTTC.

This chain joins TRBV21-1 and TRBJ2-7; the DNA was not compared with TRBD1, the D call given in the table. TRBV21-1 is shown as a pseudogene. This CDR3 is 14 amino acids long. CDR3 residues: CTWRGPRISYEQYF. The CDR3 coding sequence is TGTACCTGGCGGGGGCCGAGGATCTCCTACGAGCAGTACTTC.

This clonotype was counted only a few times. The chain links TRBV5-1 to TRBJ2-3, with TRBD2 identical over 13 bases. Germline-derived CDR1 and CDR2 are SGHRS and YFSETQ. Germline trimming cut 0 bases from V and 4 bases from J; bases unmatched to any gene: 5. The CDR3 sequence is 17 residues long. The CDR3 region is CASSLELAGGQADTQYF. CDR3 coding DNA: TGCGCCAGCAGCTTGGAACTAGCGGGGGGGCAAGCAGATACGCAGTATTTT.

The table lists this clonotype with a few counts. V usage is TRBV12-3 or TRBV12-4 and J usage is TRBJ2-7, with 9 nucleotides matching TRBD2. The CDR3 runs 15 residues. The trim removed 5 bases at V and 5 bases at J, leaving 10 bases unmatched. The CDR3 is CASSPTGTSTHEQYF. In DNA form, the CDR3 reads TGTGCCAGCAGTCCAACCGGGACTAGCACCCACGAGCAGTACTTC.

The sample holds a few counts of this clonotype. This chain uses TRBV20-1 with TRBJ1-1; maybe TRBD1 (5 bases). CDR1 is DFQATT, CDR2 SNEGSKA, per germline (reference sequence). The CDR3 runs to 14 residues. Trimming took 6 bases from V and 7 from J, leaving 21 bases between them. Written as DNA, the CDR3 is TGCAGTGCAGACAGACCGAATACCCGGGTTGAAGCTTTCTTT. This gives the protein CSADRPNTRVEAFF.

The gene calls are TRBV30 and TRBJ1-2, with a weak D call TRBD1 (6 bases). CDR3 length: 14 amino acids. Germline assignment: CDR1 GTSNPN and CDR2 SVGIG (reference sequence). Trimming shortened V by 4 bases and J by 1 base, and 13 bases separated the two germline ends. CDR3 amino acids: CAWMWGPNNYGYTF. CDR3 sequence (DNA): TGTGCCTGGATGTGGGGGCCGAATAACTATGGCTACACCTTC.

This clonotype turned up a few times. The J gene is TRBJ2-2, the V gene TRBV6-2 or TRBV6-3, with TRBD1 identical over 7 bases. J gave up 9 bases and V 6 bases, and 10 bases lay outside the gene matches. CDR1 and CDR2 from the germline V gene are MNHEY and SVGEGT. The length of the CDR3 is 14 residues. The CDR3 nucleotides read TGTGCCAGCAGACCAGACAGGGTTTGGAGGGAGCTGTTTTTT. It specifies CASRPDRVWRELFF.